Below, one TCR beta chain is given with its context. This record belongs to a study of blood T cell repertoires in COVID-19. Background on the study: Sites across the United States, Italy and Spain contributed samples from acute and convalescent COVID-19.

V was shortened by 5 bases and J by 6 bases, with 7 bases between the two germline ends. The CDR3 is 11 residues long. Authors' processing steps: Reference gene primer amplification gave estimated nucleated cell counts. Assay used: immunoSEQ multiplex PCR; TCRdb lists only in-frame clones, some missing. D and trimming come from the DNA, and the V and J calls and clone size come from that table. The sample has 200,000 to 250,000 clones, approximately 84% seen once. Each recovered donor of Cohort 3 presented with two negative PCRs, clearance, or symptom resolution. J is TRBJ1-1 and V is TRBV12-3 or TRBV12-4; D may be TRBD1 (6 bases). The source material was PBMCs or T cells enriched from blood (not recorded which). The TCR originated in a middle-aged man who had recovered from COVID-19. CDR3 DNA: TGTGCCAGCAGTAAGGGGGCTGAAGCTTTCTTT. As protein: CASSKGAEAFF.